This paragraph reports one T cell receptor beta chain. Antigen: not known. Primers for the PCR totalled 60 Vbeta and 13 Jbeta. The protocol was immunoSEQ multiplex PCR, while the TCRdb copy is restricted to in-frame clones and leaves out a portion. The table includes under 150,000 clones, 65% to 85% detected once. This sample was included in a study of cytomegalovirus exposure and HLA in healthy donors. The study's findings and limits: Common viral pathogens were later found to be apparently linked to several of the most significant clusters.

Specimen: PBMCs. The TCR sequence derives from a woman younger than 35 in good health and CMV-seronegative.

The CDR3 loop is CASSWVTSGPERADTQYF. The CDR3 nucleotides are TGTGCCAGCAGCTGGGTGACTAGCGGCCCCGAGAGGGCAGATACGCAGTATTTT. The chain employs TRBV5-4 and TRBJ2-3; 9 bases map to TRBD2. The CDR3 runs 18 residues. The ends lost 3 bases at V and 4 bases at J; junction bases unmatched: 15. Per germline, CDR1 SGHNT and CDR2 YYREEE (reference sequence). The full variable domain, in which reference TRBV5-4 and TRBJ2-3 provide the parts outside the CDR3, is ETGVTQSPTHLIKTRGQQVTLRCSSQSGHNTVSWYQQALGQGPQFIFQYYREEENGRGNFPPRFSGLQFPNYSSELNVNALELDDSALYLCASSWVTSGPERADTQYFGPGTRLTVL.